The T cell receptor (beta chain) under discussion was sequenced for a study of shared clonotypes between healthy human individuals. The count of this clone is one. CDR3 length equals 13 residues. Deletions cut 7 bases from V and 4 bases from J, with 13 bases between. The germline CDR1 and CDR2 sequences are MDHEN and SYDVKM. Data came from immunoSEQ multiplex PCR; TCRdb stores just in-frame clones and leaves some out. The table shows under 1,900,000 clones, with approximately 98.5% occurring only once. The sample comprised naive CD4+ T cells sorted from blood. Subset described: CD45RA+ positively selected. This receptor was identified in a man aged 25 to 45 in good health. The chain has TRBV28 and TRBJ1-1; no definite D call. CDR3 in amino acids: CASKKGSGTEAFF. CDR3 DNA sequence: TGTGCCAGCAAAAAAGGGAGTGGCACTGAAGCTTTCTTT.